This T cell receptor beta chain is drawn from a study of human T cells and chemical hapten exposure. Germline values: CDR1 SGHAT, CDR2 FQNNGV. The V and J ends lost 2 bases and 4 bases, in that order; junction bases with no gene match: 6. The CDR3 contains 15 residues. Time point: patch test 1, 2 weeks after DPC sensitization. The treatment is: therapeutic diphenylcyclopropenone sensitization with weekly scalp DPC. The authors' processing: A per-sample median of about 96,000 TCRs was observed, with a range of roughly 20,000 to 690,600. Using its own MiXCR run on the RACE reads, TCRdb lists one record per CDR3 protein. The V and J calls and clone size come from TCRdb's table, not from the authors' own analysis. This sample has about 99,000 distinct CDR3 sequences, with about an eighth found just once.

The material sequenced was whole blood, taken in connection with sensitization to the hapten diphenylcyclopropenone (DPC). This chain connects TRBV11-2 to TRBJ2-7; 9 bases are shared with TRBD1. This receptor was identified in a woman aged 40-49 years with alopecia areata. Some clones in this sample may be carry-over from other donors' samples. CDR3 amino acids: CASSLKRQGVYEQYF. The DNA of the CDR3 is TGTGCCAGCAGCTTAAAGAGACAGGGGGTGTACGAGCAGTACTTC.